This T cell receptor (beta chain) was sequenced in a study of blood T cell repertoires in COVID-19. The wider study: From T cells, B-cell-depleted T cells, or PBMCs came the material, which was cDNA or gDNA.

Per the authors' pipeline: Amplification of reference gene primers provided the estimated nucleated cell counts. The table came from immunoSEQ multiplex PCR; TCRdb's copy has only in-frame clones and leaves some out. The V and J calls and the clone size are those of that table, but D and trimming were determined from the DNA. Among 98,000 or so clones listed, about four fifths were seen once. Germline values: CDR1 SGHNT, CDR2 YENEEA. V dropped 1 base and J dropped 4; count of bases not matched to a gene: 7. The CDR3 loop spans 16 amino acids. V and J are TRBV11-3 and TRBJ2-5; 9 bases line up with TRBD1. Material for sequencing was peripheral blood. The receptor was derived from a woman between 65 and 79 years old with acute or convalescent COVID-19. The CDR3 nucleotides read TGTGCCAGCAGCTTAGGAGGACAGGGGTCCGGAGAGACCCAGTACTTC. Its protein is CASSLGGQGSGETQYF.